Given below is one TCR beta chain in context. Its specificity is not known. These data originate in a study of OX40 agonist ivuxolimab in advanced cancers. About the study: An anti-OX40 (CD134) antibody with agonistic activity, ivuxolimab, was administered to patients. Every patient in dose escalation had hepatocellular carcinoma, melanoma, renal cell or head and neck cancer.

Notes on the study in general: Within 6 weeks, CD4+ and CD8+ blood T cells expanded clonally at 0.1 to 3.0 mg/kg. Among the lowest peripheral clonal expansion occurred in 0.1-3.0 mg/kg partial responders.

This CDR3 is built from 17 residues. With V trimmed by 0 bases and J by 5 bases, 10 bases remained unmatched. Germline CDR1 and CDR2: SGHRS and YFSETQ. The table came from immunoSEQ multiplex PCR; TCRdb's copy has only in-frame clones and leaves some out. This table has about 76,000 clones, 80% to 90% appearing once. The chain uses TRBV5-1 and TRBJ2-2, with TRBD2 matching 7 bases. The sequencing used CD4+ or CD8+ T cells sorted from blood, collected in a trial of the OX40 agonist ivuxolimab. This TCR was recovered from an adult with an advanced solid tumor such as melanoma, head and neck, liver or kidney cancer. CDR3 amino acids: CASSLGARGRGTGELFF. The CDR3 DNA sequence: TGCGCCAGCAGCTTGGGGGCCCGCGGGAGAGGAACCGGGGAGCTGTTTTTT.